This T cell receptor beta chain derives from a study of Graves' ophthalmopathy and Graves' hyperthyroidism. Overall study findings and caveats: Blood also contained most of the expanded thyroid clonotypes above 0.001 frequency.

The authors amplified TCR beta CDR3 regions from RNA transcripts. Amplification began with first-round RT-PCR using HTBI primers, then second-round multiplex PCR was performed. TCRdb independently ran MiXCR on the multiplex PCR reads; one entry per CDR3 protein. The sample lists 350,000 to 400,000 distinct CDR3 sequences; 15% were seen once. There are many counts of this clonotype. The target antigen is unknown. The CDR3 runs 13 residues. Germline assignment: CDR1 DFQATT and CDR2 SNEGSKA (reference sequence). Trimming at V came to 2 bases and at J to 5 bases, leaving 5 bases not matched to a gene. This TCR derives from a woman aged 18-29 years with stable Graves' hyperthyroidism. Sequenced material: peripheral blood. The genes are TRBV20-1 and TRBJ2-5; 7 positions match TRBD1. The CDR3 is CSARHRGMETQYF. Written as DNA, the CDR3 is TGCAGTGCTAGACACAGGGGAATGGAGACCCAGTACTTC.